This T cell receptor (beta chain) originates from a study of blood T cell repertoires in COVID-19 (dated by TCRdb to the early 2020s). Study-wide context: The collaborator samples originated in the United States, Italy and Spain and spanned the acute and convalescent phases of COVID-19. The prospective study material was composed of cDNA or gDNA derived from T cells, B-cell-depleted T cells, or PBMCs. Deeply sampled blood TCRbeta repertoires from subjects exposed to, actively infected with, or recovered from COVID-19 were included in the dataset. The repertoires were released in a freely available public database meant as a resource for research on the immune response to SARS-CoV-2. The samples were drawn from the first 160 participants of the ongoing ImmuneRACE study and from some 1,300 subjects provided by 6 global collaborators. A de-identified subject ID, COVID-19 status, age in years and sex were almost always included in the sample metadata. HLA class I and class II types, where available, came from metadata supplied by the sample provider rather than from assay-based typing.

This clone was seen more than once but under ten times. Its antigen is still unknown. Nothing much larger sits one base from this clone, and base qualities are not available. TCRbeta CDR3 regions were amplified from genomic DNA by means of the immunoSEQ Assay, a bias-controlled multiplex PCR. Regarding the original processing steps: The number of nucleated cells in each sample was estimated by amplification of reference gene primers within the assay. To quantify the absolute abundance of each unique TCRbeta CDR3 rearrangement, sequence reads were collapsed and filtered. Productive Simpson clonality was computed per sample as the square root of Simpson's diversity index over productive rearrangements. The clones in this table, taken by TCRdb from immuneACCESS, are in-frame only. Not every clone is retained; where verified, under half of the shortfall comes from an unresolved V gene, and the cause of the rest is unknown. The V and J calls and clone size are taken from that table; D and trimming were inferred from the DNA. This sample is represented by about 250,000 clones; 85% to 90% of them were singletons. Of the sample, less than 20% is held by the ten largest clones.

General findings and caveats noted by the study authors: The amount of clinical and demographic metadata varied by source and participant and was provided uncurated.

The germline V gene encodes CDR1 SGHRS and CDR2 YFSETQ. The CDR3 holds 13 amino acids from the cysteine to the phenylalanine. Only the CDR3 DNA stays, 39 bases, in frame from base 1. Trimming removed 0 bases from V and 6 bases from J, leaving 10 bases between the germline ends. Participants in the prospective study were enrolled through a virtual design, were aged roughly 18 to 100 years, and lived in 24 United States geographic areas. Cohort assignment in the prospective study relied on participant-reported clinical history from a screening survey and a study questionnaire. Recovered participants in ImmuneRACE Cohort 3 were defined as having two consecutive negative NP/OP PCR tests, clearance from a healthcare professional, or resolution of symptoms. In the prospective study, mobile phlebotomists collected whole blood, serum and a nasopharyngeal or oropharyngeal swab from each participant. Over an approximately 2-month period, participants in the prospective study had the option of providing additional blood draws and questionnaires. Before DNA extraction, blood samples from the prospective study were shipped at room temperature or frozen.

The rearrangement combines TRBV5-1 with TRBJ2-7; TRBD1 might be the D gene, on 6 matching bases. This clonotype was sampled from a man younger than 35 who had recovered from COVID-19. What was sequenced was PBMCs or T cells enriched from blood (not recorded which). The DNA reads TGCGCCAGCAGCTTGGGAGGGGGTAGCGAGCAGTACTTC. Translated, it gives CASSLGGGSEQYF.